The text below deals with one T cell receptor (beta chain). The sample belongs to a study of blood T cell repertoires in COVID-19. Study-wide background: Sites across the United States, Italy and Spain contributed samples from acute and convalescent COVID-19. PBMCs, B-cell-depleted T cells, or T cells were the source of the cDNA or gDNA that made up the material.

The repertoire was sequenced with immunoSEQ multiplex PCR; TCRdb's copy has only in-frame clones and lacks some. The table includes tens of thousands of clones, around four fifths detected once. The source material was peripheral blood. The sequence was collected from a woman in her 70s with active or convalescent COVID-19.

CDR3 sequence reads: CASSVYRGRIQYF. The CDR3 DNA reads TGTGCCAGTAGTGTCTACCGGGGAAGGATTCAGTACTTC. This chain joins TRBV19 and TRBJ2-4; perhaps TRBD2 as D (5 bases). The CDR3 length is 13 residues. With 5 bases removed from V and 10 bases from J, the gap between germline ends came to 15 bases. Germline CDR1 and CDR2: LNHDA and SQIVND (reference sequence).